Described below is a single TCR beta chain sequence and its context. This clone's antigen is unknown. No qualities accompany the bases; no much larger clone lies one base away. TCRbeta CDR3 regions were amplified from genomic DNA using the immunoSEQ Assay, a bias-controlled multiplex PCR. As for how the authors treated the data: The number of nucleated cells in each sample was estimated from the amplification of reference gene primers within the assay. To quantify the absolute abundance of each unique TCRbeta CDR3 rearrangement, sequence reads were collapsed and filtered. Productive Simpson clonality was computed per sample as the square root of Simpson's diversity index over productive rearrangements. This is the immuneACCESS table as TCRdb keeps it, with only in-frame sequences that have V and J called. A part of the clones is gone; compared with another copy, unresolved V genes explain less than half, and the rest is unexplained. The V and J calls and the clone size are those of that table, but D and trimming were determined from the DNA. In all, the sample holds about 260,000 clones, and 88% of those were seen once. The ten largest clones capture roughly 3.9% of the sample.

Samples from volunteer blood donors who had recovered from COVID-19 were contributed by a second Seattle source. Each collaborating institution followed its own protocols to collect whole blood in K2EDTA tubes. For TCRbeta analysis, collaborator samples were shipped as frozen whole blood, as isolated PBMCs, or as DNA extracted from either sample type. The entry originates in a study of blood T cell repertoires in COVID-19 (dated by TCRdb to 2018 to 2020). As for the study more broadly: The collaborator samples originated in the United States, Italy and Spain and spanned the acute and convalescent phases of COVID-19. The material from the prospective study consisted of cDNA or gDNA derived from T cells, B-cell-depleted T cells, or PBMCs. Subjects who had been exposed to COVID-19, were actively infected with it, or had recovered from it provided the deeply sampled blood TCRbeta repertoires that made up the dataset. A freely available public database, intended as a resource for researchers studying the immune response to SARS-CoV-2, is where the repertoires were released. Samples were obtained from the ongoing ImmuneRACE study (first 160 participants) and from 1,200 or so subjects provided by 6 global collaborators. Sample metadata almost always included a de-identified subject ID, COVID-19 status, age in years and sex. Where available, HLA class I and class II types were taken from metadata supplied by the sample provider and were not determined by assay-based typing.

Broader findings and caveats from the paper: The quantity of clinical and demographic metadata differed by source and by participant and was supplied without curation.

The receptor was derived from a man in his fifties or sixties who had recovered from COVID-19. The material sequenced was peripheral blood.

The CDR3 reads as follows: CASSLESDRGPALAKNIQYF. The base sequence is TGTGCCAGCAGCTTAGAAAGTGACAGGGGCCCTGCTCTAGCCAAAAACATTCAGTACTTC. The chain is encoded by TRBV11-2 joined to TRBJ2-4, with 8 middle bases fitting TRBD1. Based on the germline V gene, the CDR1 and CDR2 sequences are SGHAT and FQNNGV. Taken from cysteine to phenylalanine, the CDR3 has 20 residues. Just CDR3 DNA is preserved here, 60 bases in frame from base 1. The germline V and J ends show losses of 0 bases and 0 bases respectively, and no gene match explains 13 bases of the junction.